This entry lists 4 T cell receptor beta chains sequenced from one sample in a study of T cell changes during pregnancy in multiple sclerosis. TCRdb's table, derived via immunoSEQ multiplex PCR, lists solely in-frame clones and lacks some. The sample has about 70,000 clones, 91% seen once; the top ten hold about 2.5%. This sample comprised peripheral blood, obtained in the first trimester of pregnancy. The origin of the receptors is a female donor with multiple sclerosis, enrolled in a pregnancy study.

CDR3 coding DNA: TGTGCCAGCAGCTTGTGGCAGTTCAATCAGCCCCAGCATTTT. It translates to CASSLWQFNQPQHF. The chain couples TRBV5-6 to TRBJ1-5; D gene ambiguous. This CDR3 is 14 amino acids long. V lost 1 base and J 3 bases, leaving 8 bases between the germline ends. CDR1 and CDR2 from the germline V gene are SGHDT and YYEEEE.

This chain connects TRBV30 to TRBJ2-2; 10 positions match TRBD1. Germline lookup yields CDR1 GTSNPN and CDR2 SVGIG (reference sequence). The CDR3 totals 15 residues. The V gene end was trimmed by 3 bases and the J gene end by 3 bases; junction bases not matched to a gene: 4. The CDR3 DNA reads as TGTGCCTGGAGGGCCGGGACAGGGGACACCGGGGAGCTGTTTTTT. This codes for CAWRAGTGDTGELFF.

The chain recombines TRBV18 with TRBJ1-4, with TRBD1 matching 8 bases. The germline gives CDR1 KGHSH, CDR2 LQKENI. J lost 11 bases, V lost 5 bases, and 10 bases had no gene match. This CDR3 spans 14 amino acids. The DNA of the CDR3 is TGTGCCAGCTCATCAGGACAGGGACAAGGGAAACTGTTTTTT. Translation gives CASSSGQGQGKLFF.

V gene TRBV19 combines with J gene TRBJ1-1; D call uncertain. V gave up 3 bases and J gave up 2 bases, with 13 bases separating them. The germline V gene has CDR1 LNHDA and CDR2 SQIVND (reference sequence). The CDR3 is 15 amino acids. CDR3 nucleotide sequence: TGTGCCAGTAGTATTTCCCGAGAGAGCAACACTGAAGCTTTCTTT. It is translated as CASSISRESNTEAFF.